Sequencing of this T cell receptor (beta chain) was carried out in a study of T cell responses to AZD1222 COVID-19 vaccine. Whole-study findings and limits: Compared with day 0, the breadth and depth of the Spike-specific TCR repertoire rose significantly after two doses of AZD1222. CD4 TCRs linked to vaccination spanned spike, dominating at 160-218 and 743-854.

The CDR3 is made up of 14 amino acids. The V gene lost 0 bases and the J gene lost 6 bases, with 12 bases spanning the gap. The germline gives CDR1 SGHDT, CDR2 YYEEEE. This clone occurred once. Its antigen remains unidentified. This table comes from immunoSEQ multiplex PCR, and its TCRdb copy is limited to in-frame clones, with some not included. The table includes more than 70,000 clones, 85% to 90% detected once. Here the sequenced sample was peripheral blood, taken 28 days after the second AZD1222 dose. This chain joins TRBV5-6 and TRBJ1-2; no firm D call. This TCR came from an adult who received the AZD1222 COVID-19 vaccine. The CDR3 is CASSLVDREDGYTF. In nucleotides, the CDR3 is TGTGCCAGCAGCTTGGTCGATCGGGAAGATGGCTACACCTTC.